These T cell receptor beta chains were read from a single sample in a study of T cells after yellow fever vaccination. From the 5' RACE reads, TCRdb called clonotypes with MiXCR, one entry per CDR3 protein. The sample records under 550,000 distinct CDR3 sequences, 20% to 25% being singletons. The sequencing used PBMCs, collected about 20 days after the first yellow fever vaccination. Receptors originate from a young man who received the YFV17D yellow fever vaccine. CDR3s include the opening cysteine and the closing phenylalanine or tryptophan. Fields, in order: D gene, J gene, clone size, V gene, CDR3 DNA, CDR3 protein. The D gene is left open where the match is weak. A row's size may be missing; if present it is once, few, many or a size class.

>.|TRBJ1-1|many|TRBV3-1
TGTGCCAGCACCTGGGGTTCGAGGAACACTGAAGCTTTCTTT
CASTWGSRNTEAFF
>.|TRBJ2-5|few|TRBV7-2
TGTGCCACCAGCCGGGGGGCGGAGACCCAGTACTTC
CATSRGAETQYF
>TRBD1|TRBJ1-5|.|TRBV4-1
TGCGCCAGCAGCCCCGGACAGGGGATTCAGCCCCAGCATTTT
CASSPGQGIQPQHF
>TRBD1|TRBJ2-1|few|TRBV7-8
TGTGCCAGCAGCCCGGTCGGGACAGGGAACCACAATGAGCAGTTCTTC
CASSPVGTGNHNEQFF
>.|TRBJ2-1|few|TRBV7-8
TGTGCCAGCAGCTTAGGGTCCTACCCTGCTTACAATGAGCAGTTCTTC
CASSLGSYPAYNEQFF
>TRBD2|TRBJ2-5|many|TRBV4-1
TGCGCCAGCAGCCAAGACCCAGCGGGGGGCCAAGAGACCCAGTACTTC
CASSQDPAGGQETQYF
>.|TRBJ2-4|.|TRBV12-3/TRBV12-4
TGTGCCAGCAGTTTGAGGGGCCCAGAGAACATTCAGTACTTC
CASSLRGPENIQYF
>.|TRBJ2-2|.|TRBV7-3
TGTGCCAGCAGCTTATCATCTTCTAGCACCGGGGAGCTGTTTTTT
CASSLSSSSTGELFF
>TRBD1|TRBJ2-3|few|TRBV5-1
TGCGCCAGCAGCACCGGGACAGGGGTCACAGATACGCAGTATTTT
CASSTGTGVTDTQYF
>.|TRBJ1-2|.|TRBV6-1
TGTGCCAGCAGTGAGGGCTATACTAACTATGGCTACACCTTC
CASSEGYTNYGYTF
>TRBD1|TRBJ2-1|.|TRBV19
TGTGCCAGTAGCTACAGGGGGCCATCCACAACCTTAAATGAGCAGTTCTTC
CASSYRGPSTTLNEQFF
>.|TRBJ2-1|.|TRBV9
TGTGCCAGCAGCCCCGACGGGGGTTACAATGAGCAGTTCTTC
CASSPDGGYNEQFF
>.|TRBJ2-1|once|TRBV11-2
TGTGCCAGCAGCTTGGGGGGGCTGCAGTTCTTC
CASSLGGLQFF
>TRBD1|TRBJ2-1|.|TRBV5-1
TGCGCCAGCAGCCCCGGGACAGGGGGTGTCAATGAGCAGTTCTTC
CASSPGTGGVNEQFF
>TRBD1|TRBJ2-1|many|TRBV7-2
TGTGCCAGCAGGCGTGACAGGGGAGCCTACAATGAGCAGTTCTTC
CASRRDRGAYNEQFF
>.|TRBJ1-1|.|TRBV9
TGTGCCAGCAGCGCTGGGACCAACACTGAAGCTTTCTTT
CASSAGTNTEAFF